This TCR beta chain stems from a study of beta chain features in type 1 diabetes. The overall study: The examined sorted cells totaled roughly 110,000,000 across samples.

Study-wide findings and caveats: Among patients, naive, central memory and Treg TCRB repertoires appeared more similar than among healthy donors. Equally in patients and controls, PCR might preferentially amplify shorter templates.

As concerns this clone: Its target is not known.

The study reverse transcribed the entire isolated RNA, so it sequenced expressed TCRB transcripts. Naive, central memory and regulatory T cell samples produced a mean of roughly 3.8 million reads. The repertoire was sequenced with immunoSEQ multiplex PCR; TCRdb's copy has only in-frame clones and lacks some. The sample has 310,000 or so clones, approximately 10% seen once; the top ten hold around 0.015%. V lost 5 bases and J 4 bases, leaving 10 bases between the germline ends. Germline assignment: CDR1 SGHVS and CDR2 FNYEAQ. The CDR3 has 13 residues. The TCR originated in a woman aged 25 to 39 in good health. The sequenced sample was naive CD4+ T cells from blood. The rearrangement uses TRBV7-6 and TRBJ2-3, with a possible D match to TRBD2 (6 bases). The CDR3 DNA reads as TGTGCCAGCAGCCGGGAGTTCCCAGATACGCAGTATTTT. Translation: CASSREFPDTQYF.